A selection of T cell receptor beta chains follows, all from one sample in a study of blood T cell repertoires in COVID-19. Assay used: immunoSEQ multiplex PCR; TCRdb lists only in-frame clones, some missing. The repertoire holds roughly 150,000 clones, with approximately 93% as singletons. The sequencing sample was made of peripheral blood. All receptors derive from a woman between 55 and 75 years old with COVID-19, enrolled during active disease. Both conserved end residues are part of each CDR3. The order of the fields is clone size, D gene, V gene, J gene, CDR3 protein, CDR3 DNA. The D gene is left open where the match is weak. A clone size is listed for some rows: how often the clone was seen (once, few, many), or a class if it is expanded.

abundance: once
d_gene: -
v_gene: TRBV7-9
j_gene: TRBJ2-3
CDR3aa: CASSPYTDTQYF
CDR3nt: TGTGCCAGCAGCCCCTATACGGATACGCAGTATTTT

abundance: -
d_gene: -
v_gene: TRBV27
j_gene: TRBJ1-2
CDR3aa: CASSFGREVWYGYTF
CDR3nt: TGTGCCAGCAGTTTCGGCAGGGAGGTTTGGTATGGCTACACCTTC

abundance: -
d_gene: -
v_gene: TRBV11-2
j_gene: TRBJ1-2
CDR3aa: CASSSQIRTPNGYTF
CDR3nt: TGTGCCAGCAGCTCACAAATTCGGACACCGAATGGCTACACCTTC

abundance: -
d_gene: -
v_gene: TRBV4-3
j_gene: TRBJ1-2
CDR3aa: CASSQEGQGSYGYTF
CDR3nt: TGCGCCAGCAGCCAAGAGGGTCAGGGTTCCTATGGCTACACCTTC

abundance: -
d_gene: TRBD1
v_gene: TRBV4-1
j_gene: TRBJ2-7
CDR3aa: CASSQAGGPYEQYF
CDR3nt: TGCGCCAGCAGCCAAGCAGGGGGCCCCTACGAGCAGTACTTC

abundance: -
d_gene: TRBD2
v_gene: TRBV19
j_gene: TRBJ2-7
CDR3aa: CASSPRLAGSYEQYF
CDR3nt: TGTGCCAGTAGTCCCCGGCTAGCGGGTTCCTACGAGCAGTACTTC

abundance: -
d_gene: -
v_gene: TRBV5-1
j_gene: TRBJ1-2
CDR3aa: CASSLGGFGGPTTYGYTF
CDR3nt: TGCGCCAGCAGCTTGGGAGGATTTGGGGGCCCTACAACCTATGGCTACACCTTC

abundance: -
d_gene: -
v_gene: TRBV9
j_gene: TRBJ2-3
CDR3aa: CASSTNHGTDTQYF
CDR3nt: TGTGCCAGCAGTACAAACCACGGCACAGATACGCAGTATTTT

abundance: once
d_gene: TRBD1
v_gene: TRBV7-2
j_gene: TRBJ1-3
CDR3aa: CASSLSTGADTIYF
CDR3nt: TGTGCCAGCAGCTTATCCACAGGGGCGGACACCATATATTTT

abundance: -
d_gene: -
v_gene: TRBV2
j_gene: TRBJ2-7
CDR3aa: CASRMELGEQYF
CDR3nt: TGTGCCAGCAGGATGGAGTTGGGCGAGCAGTACTTC

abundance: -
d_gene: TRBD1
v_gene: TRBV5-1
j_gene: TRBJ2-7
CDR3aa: CASSLPSSSATGVYEQYF
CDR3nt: TGCGCCAGCAGCTTGCCTTCCTCCTCGGCGACAGGGGTTTACGAGCAGTACTTC

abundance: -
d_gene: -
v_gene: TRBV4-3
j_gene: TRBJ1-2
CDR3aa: CASSQEVGTQALNYGYTF
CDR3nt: TGCGCCAGCAGCCAAGAAGTGGGTACCCAGGCTCTTAACTATGGCTACACCTTC

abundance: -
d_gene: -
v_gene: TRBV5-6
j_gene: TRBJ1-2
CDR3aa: CASSADYYGYTF
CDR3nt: TGTGCCAGCAGCGCGGACTACTATGGCTACACCTTC

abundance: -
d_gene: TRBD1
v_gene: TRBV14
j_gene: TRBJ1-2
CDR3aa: CASSRDRASYTF
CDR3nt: TGTGCCAGCAGTCGGGACAGAGCTAGCTACACCTTC

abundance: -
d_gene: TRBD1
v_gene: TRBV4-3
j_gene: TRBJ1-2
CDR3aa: CASSQDRTGYGYTF
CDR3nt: TGCGCCAGCAGCCAAGATCGGACAGGGTACGGCTACACCTTC

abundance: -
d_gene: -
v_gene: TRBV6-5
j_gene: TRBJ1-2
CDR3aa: CASSEPGLIGYTF
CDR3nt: TGTGCCAGCAGCGAGCCAGGCTTGATCGGCTACACCTTC

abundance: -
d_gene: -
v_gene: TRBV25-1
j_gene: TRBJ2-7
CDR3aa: CASSDPATGFYEQYF
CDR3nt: TGTGCCAGCAGTGACCCTGCGACCGGGTTCTACGAGCAGTACTTC

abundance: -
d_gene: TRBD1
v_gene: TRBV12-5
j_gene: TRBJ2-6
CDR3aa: CASGWWTGAAAGSGANVLTF
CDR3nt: TGTGCTAGTGGTTGGTGGACAGGGGCCGCCGCTGGCTCTGGGGCCAACGTCCTGACTTTC